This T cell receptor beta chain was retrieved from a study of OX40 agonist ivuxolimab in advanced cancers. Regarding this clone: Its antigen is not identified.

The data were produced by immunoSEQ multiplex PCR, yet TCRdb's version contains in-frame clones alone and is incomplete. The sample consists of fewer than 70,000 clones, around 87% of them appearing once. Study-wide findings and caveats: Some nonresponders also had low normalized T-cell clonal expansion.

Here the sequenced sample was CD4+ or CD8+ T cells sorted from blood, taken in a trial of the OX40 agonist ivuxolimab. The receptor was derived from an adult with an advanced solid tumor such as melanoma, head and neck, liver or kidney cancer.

CDR3 coding DNA: TGCGCCAGCAGCTTGGAGGCAGGGCAAATGAACACTGAAGCTTTCTTT. It codes for CASSLEAGQMNTEAFF. The chain combines TRBV5-1 with TRBJ1-1; D may be TRBD1 (5 bases). CDR3 length equals 16 residues. Germline-derived CDR1 and CDR2 are SGHRS and YFSETQ. The V end was cut by 0 bases, the J end by 0 bases, with 12 bases between. The variable domain in full, completed from reference TRBV5-1 and TRBJ1-1, reads KAGVTQTPRYLIKTRGQQVTLSCSPISGHRSVSWYQQTPGQGLQFLFEYFSETQRNKGNFPGRFSGRQFSNSRSEMNVSTLELGDSALYLCASSLEAGQMNTEAFFGQGTRLTVV.